This is a list of T cell receptor beta chains from one sample in a study of blood T cell repertoires in COVID-19. Sequencing used immunoSEQ multiplex PCR; TCRdb keeps in-frame clones, though not all of them. The sample yields roughly 55,000 clones, just under 80% seen once. The sequenced sample consisted of peripheral blood. These TCRs come from a human donor with active or convalescent COVID-19. The donor label of this sample is uncertain. The CDR3 runs from the conserved cysteine through the conserved F or W. Fields, in order: clone size, D gene, V gene, J gene, CDR3 DNA, CDR3 protein. D genes are given only for firm matches. Clone size is given for some rows only: seen once, a few or many times, or a class if the clone is expanded.

NA	TRBD1	TRBV18	TRBJ2-5	TGTGCCAGCTCACCGCTAAAAGGACAGGGGCAGGAGACCCAGTACTTC	CASSPLKGQGQETQYF
NA	TRBD1	TRBV18	TRBJ1-2	TGTGCCAGCTCATTCGACAGGGTCGGGGGCTACACCTTC	CASSFDRVGGYTF
NA	NA	TRBV4-2	TRBJ1-4	TGTGCCAGCAGCCGTGAGGCTGGGGCGCAGGGTGAAAAACTGTTTTTT	CASSREAGAQGEKLFF
once	TRBD2	TRBV3-1/TRBV3-2	TRBJ2-7	TGTGCCAGCAGCCAAGGCGGGGGGATCCACGAGCAGTACTTC	CASSQGGGIHEQYF
NA	TRBD2	TRBV2	TRBJ2-3	TGTGCCAGCAGTATTTCCGGGACTACCACAGATACGCAGTATTTT	CASSISGTTTDTQYF
NA	TRBD1	TRBV10-3	TRBJ1-4	TGTGCCATCAGTGAGTCCACAGGGGGCTGGGAAAAACTGTTTTTT	CAISESTGGWEKLFF
NA	TRBD2	TRBV27	TRBJ2-1	TGTGCCAGCAGTTTAGTGGGGACTAGCGGGAGGACAACACCCTACAATGAGCAGTTCTTC	CASSLVGTSGRTTPYNEQFF
NA	NA	TRBV11-2	TRBJ2-7	TGTGCCAGCAGCCCAGACTACGAGCAGTACTTC	CASSPDYEQYF
once	TRBD2	TRBV19	TRBJ2-1	TGTGCCAGTAGTCCGAGGACTAGCGGGAGGGCCAATGGGAATGAGCAGTTCTTC	CASSPRTSGRANGNEQFF
NA	TRBD1	TRBV28	TRBJ1-2	TGTGCCAGCAGTTTTCGGACAGGAACTCCTAACTATGGCTACACCTTC	CASSFRTGTPNYGYTF
NA	NA	TRBV24-1	TRBJ2-3	TGTGCCACCAGTGATTCTTTGGGGGAGGCACCCACAGATACGCAGTATTTT	CATSDSLGEAPTDTQYF
NA	NA	TRBV5-1	TRBJ1-1	TGCGCCAGCAGTCCATTGTCAGGGGCCAGCACTGAAGCTTTCTTT	CASSPLSGASTEAFF
NA	NA	TRBV28	TRBJ2-1	TGTGCCAGCAGTTCTGGGGCAGGCGCCAATGAGCAGTTCTTC	CASSSGAGANEQFF
NA	TRBD1	TRBV5-1	TRBJ1-1	TGCGCCAGCAGCTCGACAGGGGACACTGAAGCTTTCTTT	CASSSTGDTEAFF
NA	NA	TRBV18	TRBJ2-5	TGTGCCAGCTCACCTAGGAGCAAGAGGGAGACCCAGTACTTC	CASSPRSKRETQYF
NA	TRBD2	TRBV28	TRBJ2-7	TGTGCCAGCAGTGGGACTAGCGGGAGCGGAAGGCAGTACTTC	CASSGTSGSGRQYF
NA	TRBD2	TRBV4-2	TRBJ2-3	TGTGCCAGCAGCCAAGATTCAGCTAGCGGGAACACGCAGTATTTT	CASSQDSASGNTQYF
once	TRBD2	TRBV5-4	TRBJ2-2	TGTGCCAGCAGCGTTAATATGCGACTAGCGAGCACCGGGGAGCTGTTTTTT	CASSVNMRLASTGELFF
NA	NA	TRBV4-3	TRBJ2-3	TGCGCCAGCAGCCCCCGCGATAGCACAGATACGCAGTATTTT	CASSPRDSTDTQYF
NA	TRBD1	TRBV7-7	TRBJ2-5	TGTGCCAGCAGTTTTGGACAGGGTCGAGAGACCCAGTACTTC	CASSFGQGRETQYF
NA	TRBD1	TRBV12-3/TRBV12-4	TRBJ2-3	TGTGCCAGCAGCCCGACAGGGCGGAATACGCAGTATTTT	CASSPTGRNTQYF
NA	TRBD1	TRBV27	TRBJ2-2	TGTGCCAGCAGTTTAGGGACAGGGGGCGGCACCGGGGAGCTGTTTTTT	CASSLGTGGGTGELFF
NA	TRBD1	TRBV3-1/TRBV3-2	TRBJ1-6	TGTGCCACCTCGTCCGGGACAGAGAATTCACCCCTCCACTTT	CATSSGTENSPLHF
NA	TRBD1	TRBV12-3/TRBV12-4	TRBJ1-1	TGTGCCAGCACCGGAGACAGGGACGCTTTCTTT	CASTGDRDAFF
few	NA	TRBV27	TRBJ2-3	TGTGCCAGCAGTTTAGGCCTAGTACCCACAGATACGCAGTATTTT	CASSLGLVPTDTQYF
NA	NA	TRBV9	TRBJ1-4	TGTGCCAGCAGCTCCGTGGGGGGGGAGACGGAAAAACTGTTTTTT	CASSSVGGETEKLFF
NA	TRBD2	TRBV30	TRBJ2-5	TGTGCCTGGATGTTCGGGGGGTTGGGGGAGACCCAGTACTTC	CAWMFGGLGETQYF